The T cell receptor beta chain under discussion was sequenced for a study of blood T cell repertoires in COVID-19 (dated by TCRdb to 2019 to 2021). In the study overall: Collaborator samples came from the United States, Italy and Spain and covered acute and convalescent phases of COVID-19. The material from the prospective study consisted of cDNA or gDNA derived from T cells, B-cell-depleted T cells, or PBMCs. Subjects who had been exposed to COVID-19, were actively infected with it, or had recovered from it provided the deeply sampled blood TCRbeta repertoires that made up the dataset. The repertoires were released in a freely available public database intended as a resource for research on the immune response to SARS-CoV-2. Samples came from the ongoing ImmuneRACE study (first 160 participants) plus 1,254 subjects from 6 global collaborators. A de-identified subject ID, COVID-19 status, age in years and sex were almost always included in the sample metadata. Where HLA class I and class II types were available, the types were taken from metadata supplied by the sample provider, not from assay-based typing. Points the paper makes about the study in general: The amount of clinical and demographic metadata varied by source and participant and was provided uncurated.

Whole blood was collected in K2EDTA tubes by collaborating institutions according to the institutions' own protocols. For TCRbeta analysis, collaborator samples were shipped as frozen whole blood, as isolated PBMCs, or as DNA extracted from either sample type. As regards this clone: It lacks a known antigen. No much larger clonotype is one base removed from it; base qualities were not supplied.

TCRbeta CDR3 regions were amplified from genomic DNA using the immunoSEQ Assay, a bias-controlled multiplex PCR. The authors processed their data as follows. The number of nucleated cells in each sample was estimated by amplification of reference gene primers within the assay. To quantify the absolute abundance of each unique TCRbeta CDR3 rearrangement, sequence reads were collapsed and filtered. Productive Simpson clonality was computed per sample as the square root of Simpson's diversity index over productive rearrangements. Drawn from immuneACCESS, this table holds only the in-frame rearrangements with V and J called that TCRdb kept. Clones are partly lost; checked studies trace under half to an unresolved V gene and leave the rest unexplained. The D gene and trimming were derived from the DNA, and the V and J assignments and clone size from that table. The sample table lists 65,000 to 80,000 clones, almost 85% of them with a count of one. The biggest ten clones account for around 10% of the sample.

V sheds 3 bases and J sheds 2 bases, leaving 10 bases between their ends. CDR1 and CDR2 (SGHDN, FVKESK) derive from the germline V gene. The CDR3 goes from the cysteine to the phenylalanine over 14 residues. The retained sequence is limited to the CDR3, 42 bases, with the frame set at the first base. The V and J segments used are TRBV14 and TRBJ1-1; the D gene identity is not certain. Input material: peripheral blood. The clonotype comes from a man between 50 and 59 years old with acute or convalescent COVID-19. The bases are TGTGCCAGCAGCCAGTCGGGATACAACACTGAAGCTTTCTTT. It specifies CASSQSGYNTEAFF.